These 8 T cell receptor beta chains share one sample of origin, sequenced in a study of naive and memory T cell subsets. The treatment here: skin biopsy from PPD injection site in Mantoux-positive individual. An oligonucleotide containing a UMI was ligated to the 3' end of TCR cDNA. Ligated cDNA underwent four rounds of PCR with nested alpha and beta constant region primers and SP2. Each CDR3 protein is one row after TCRdb ran MiXCR on the UMI-ligation and nested PCR reads. The table lists 35,000 to 40,000 distinct CDR3 sequences, roughly 9.6% of them singletons. This material consisted of skin, taken from a tuberculin skin test site. All receptors come from an adult in good health.

Within the sample, this clonotype is medium-sized. The chain links TRBV7-2 to TRBJ2-1; a possible D gene is TRBD2 (6 bases). Germline CDR1 is SGHTA and CDR2 is FQGNSA. The V end lost 1 base, the J end lost 8 bases, and 12 bases lay between the germline ends. The CDR3 is 14 amino acids. The chain's CDR3 is CASSLVTSRDEQFF. DNA for the CDR3: TGTGCCAGCAGCTTAGTCACTAGCAGGGATGAGCAGTTCTTC. The whole variable domain, filled in from reference TRBV7-2 and TRBJ2-1, reads GAGVSQSPSNKVTEKGKDVELRCDPISGHTALYWYRQSLGQGLEFLIYFQGNSAPDKSGLPSDRFSAERTGGSVSTLTIQRTQQEDSAVYLCASSLVTSRDEQFFGPGTRLTVL.

The rearrangement links TRBV4-2 to TRBJ2-2, with a possible D match to TRBD2 (7 bases). This CDR3 spans 17 amino acids. The V end was cut by 1 base, the J end by 5 bases, with 17 bases between. The germline gives CDR1 LGHNA, CDR2 YNFKEQ. This chain's CDR3 is CASSQGPAGAGTGELFF. In nucleotides, the CDR3 is TGTGCCAGCAGCCAAGGTCCGGCGGGGGCAGGGACCGGGGAGCTGTTTTTT.

This clonotype was seen a few times. The chain joins TRBV14 to TRBJ2-5, with TRBD1 identical over 7 bases. Germline CDR1 reads SGHDN; CDR2 reads FVKESK. This CDR3 contains 17 residues. V was pared by 2 bases and J by 3 bases, with 12 bases of the junction left unmatched. The chain's CDR3 is CASSQLPGTELEETQYF. DNA for the CDR3: TGTGCCAGCAGCCAACTCCCCGGGACAGAATTGGAAGAGACCCAGTACTTC.

The V and J genes are TRBV19 and TRBJ2-7, with TRBD1 matching 8 bases. V lost 5 bases and J lost 2; bases outside the gene matches: 8. CDR3 length equals 15 residues. Germline V lookup: CDR1 LNHDA, CDR2 SQIVND (reference sequence). CDR3 DNA: TGTGCCAGTAGTCGAGGCCGGACAGGGACCTACGAGCAGTACTTC. As protein: CASSRGRTGTYEQYF.

The CDR3 DNA follows: TGTGCCAGCAGCCAAGATGGGTCGTCGCACAGCTATGGCTACACCTTC. It translates to CASSQDGSSHSYGYTF. The rearrangement links TRBV3-1 to TRBJ1-2; D is unresolved. This CDR3 is built from 16 residues. The germline gives CDR1 LGHDT, CDR2 YNNKEL (reference sequence). Trimming took off 0 bases at V and 4 bases at J, with 15 bases between the two ends.

There are a few counts of this clonotype. V gene TRBV27 combines with J gene TRBJ1-5; 9 bases line up with TRBD1. V lost 2 bases to trimming and J lost 6 bases; unmatched junction nucleotides: 5. CDR1 and CDR2 (germline): MNHEY, SMNVEV (reference sequence). CDR3 length: 15 residues. The CDR3 DNA reads as TGTGCCAGCAGTTTAGCCGGGACAGGGATTCAGCCCCAGCATTTT. Translating it yields CASSLAGTGIQPQHF.

This clonotype occurred many times. This chain joins TRBV29-1 and TRBJ2-4, with D unresolved. This CDR3 is 13 amino acids long. Germline loops: CDR1 SQVTM, CDR2 ANQGSEA. Trimming stripped 4 bases from V and 3 bases from J, with 10 bases between. CDR3: CSVVVGIKNIQYF. The CDR3 nucleotides are TGCAGCGTTGTAGTGGGGATCAAAAACATTCAGTACTTC.

This chain uses TRBV5-1 with TRBJ1-2, with TRBD1 as a possible D gene (6 bases). CDR3 size: 14 residues. Germline-derived CDR1 and CDR2 are SGHRS and YFSETQ. V was pared by 4 bases and J by 4 bases, with 14 bases between. This CDR3 is CASSPSTDSYGYTF. The CDR3, as DNA: TGCGCCAGCAGCCCCTCCACGGACAGCTATGGCTACACCTTC.